Below, 10 T cell receptor beta chains from the same sample are listed, as sequenced in a study of CD8+CD57+ T cells in acquired aplastic anemia. Template material for TCR beta VDJ and CDR3 profiling consisted of genomic DNA. From the reads, TCRdb called clonotypes with MiXCR, one entry per CDR3 protein. Counted here are 160,000 or so distinct CDR3 sequences, around 48% occurring once; the ten biggest clones make up roughly 2.8%. The sequenced patients had an expansion of CD8+CD57+ cells seen by flow cytometry. Sequenced sample: sorted CD4+, CD8+, or CD8+CD57+ T cells (not recorded which) from PBMCs. The receptors were sampled from a human donor with aplastic anemia.

This clonotype was observed at least ten times. The chain employs TRBV28 and TRBJ1-1, with D perhaps TRBD1 (5 bases). The CDR3 loop spans 12 amino acids. V shed 3 bases and J shed 10 bases, with 12 bases lying between them. Germline V CDR1 and CDR2: MDHEN, SYDVKM. The CDR3 here is CASSLAGQLAFF. CDR3 DNA: TGTGCCAGCAGTTTGGCGGGGCAGTTAGCTTTCTTT.

This clonotype appeared a single time. J is TRBJ1-3 and V is TRBV12-3 or TRBV12-4, with TRBD1 matching 8 bases. This CDR3 has 18 amino acids. V trimming: 6 bases; J trimming: 0 bases; junction bases outside the gene matches: 13. CDR3 sequence reads: CASRGGQAPLISGNTIYF. CDR3 nucleotide sequence: TGTGCCAGCAGGGGGGGACAGGCGCCTCTTATCTCTGGAAACACCATATATTTT.

A few counts support this clonotype. The chain uses TRBV10-2 and TRBJ1-1, with TRBD1 identical over 7 bases. This CDR3 contains 14 residues. Trimming took 8 bases from V and 11 from J; bases not matched to a gene: 17. Germline V gene lookup returns CDR1 WSHSY and CDR2 SAAADI. CDR3 sequence: CASRKGGQGDSAFF. The CDR3 nucleotides read TGCGCCAGCCGAAAAGGGGGGCAGGGGGATTCGGCTTTCTTT.

This clonotype was counted at least ten times. The genes are TRBV19 and TRBJ2-3; D is ambiguous. The germline V and J ends were trimmed by 0 bases and 2 bases, with 6 bases remaining between them. The germline V gene has CDR1 LNHDA and CDR2 SQIVND (reference sequence). This CDR3 is built from 14 residues. DNA for the CDR3: TGTGCCAGTAGTATAGAGGGCAACACAGATACGCAGTATTTT. Translation gives CASSIEGNTDTQYF.

In its sample, this clonotype was seen a few times. This chain links TRBV29-1 with TRBJ2-3; a weak D match, TRBD2 (6 bases). V lost 3 bases and J lost 2, with 15 bases in between. The germline CDR1 and CDR2 sequences are SQVTM and ANQGSEA. This CDR3 is built from 15 residues. CDR3 nucleotides: TGCAGCGTTGAGGCTGGTAGCGGAATCACAGATACGCAGTATTTT. This codes for CSVEAGSGITDTQYF.

This clonotype was detected ten times or more. The J gene is TRBJ1-6, the V gene TRBV20-1, with 10 bases that match TRBD1. V lost 0 bases to trimming and J lost 6 bases; unmatched junction nucleotides: 11. Germline V gene data show CDR1 as DFQATT and CDR2 as SNEGSKA (reference sequence). The CDR3 has 18 amino acids. CDR3: CSARDLSSGDRGNSPLHF. The CDR3 nucleotides read TGCAGTGCTAGAGATCTCTCTTCTGGGGACAGGGGTAATTCACCCCTCCACTTT.

The chain employs TRBV10-1 and TRBJ2-3; D gene unclear. Germline CDR1 reads WNHNN; CDR2 reads SYGVQD (reference sequence). V was pared by 0 bases and J by 5 bases, with 12 bases between. The length of the CDR3 is 15 residues. CDR3 DNA sequence: TGCGCCAGCAGTGAGTCGTCCTCACAACTAGATACGCAGTATTTT. Translating gives CASSESSSQLDTQYF.

Written as DNA, the CDR3 is TGCGCCAGCATGGACCACCGGGAGGGAGAAGGAAACACCATATATTTT. It translates to CASMDHREGEGNTIYF. The chain joins TRBV10-1 to TRBJ1-3, with unresolved D. CDR3 length: 16 residues. Trimming pared 7 bases from V and 4 bases from J, leaving 20 bases between. The germline gives CDR1 WNHNN, CDR2 SYGVQD (reference sequence).

Turning to this clonotype: At one of its ends the junction is not consistent with the germline gene, which may arise from a read error. The chain couples TRBV20-1 to TRBJ2-3; D is uncertain. The CDR3 consists of 16 residues. The V gene's germline CDR1 is DFQATT and CDR2 SNEGSKA (reference sequence). CDR3 bases: TGCATTGCTAGAGGTCCGCGGTCTTCTAGCACAGATACGCAGTATTTT. Its translation: CIARGPRSSSTDTQYF.

This clonotype was found a few times. It may be a read error: a sequence one base away is much more abundant. This chain links TRBV30 with TRBJ1-6; D is unclear. Trimming removed 1 base from V and 11 bases from J, with 6 bases in between. Germline-derived CDR1 and CDR2 are GTSNPN and SVGIG (reference sequence). The CDR3 consists of 11 residues. As DNA, the CDR3 is TGTGCCTGGAGTGAGGATCCACCCCTCCACTTT. Protein sequence: CAWSEDPPLHF. The complete variable domain, with remaining parts taken from reference TRBV30 and TRBJ1-6, reads SQTIHQWPATLVQPVGSPLSLECTVEGTSNPNLYWYRQAAGRGLQLLFYSVGIGQISSEVPQNLSASRPQDRQFILSSKKLLLSDSGFYLCAWSEDPPLHFGNGTRLTVT.